This entry features one T cell receptor beta chain sequence. Its antigen is not yet known. Base qualities are not at hand, and no much larger clone is one base apart. Interpreted using the paper, the time point label stands for: cycle 1 day 1 (C1D1), immediately before nivolumab initiation. All trial patients had relapsed after autologous stem cell transplantation, with cohorts A, B and C differing in prior brentuximab vedotin exposure. The trial cohort comprised more than 55 patients with relapsed/refractory classical Hodgkin lymphoma whose best overall responses were complete response, partial response or progressive disease. Single-agent nivolumab was administered to trial patients in the multi-cohort phase II CheckMate 205 trial. An independent review committee assessed best overall response by applying the 2007 International Working Group response criteria. Trial PBMCs were obtained immediately prior to nivolumab initiation (C1D1) and on therapy at cycle 2 day 1 and cycle 4 day 1. Peripheral blood was collected in 8 mL Vacutainer Cell Preparation Tubes, from which PBMCs were isolated by centrifugation and then cryopreserved.

The source of the sample is a study of PD-1 blockade in classical Hodgkin lymphoma (dated by TCRdb to about 2020). Looking at the study overall: Nivolumab dosing was 3 mg/kg intravenously every 2 weeks, continuing until either disease progression or unacceptable toxicity. The study used TCR beta sequencing and CyTOF to define a peripheral blood immune signature of response to PD-1 blockade in classical Hodgkin lymphoma. The paper's findings and limits, for the study overall: Trial patients achieving complete response had baseline diversity similar to newly diagnosed patients, whereas partial responders and progressors had significantly lower diversity. Lower diversity was observed in patients in whom nivolumab was started less than 1 year after ASCT, and these patients were excluded from later analyses so that confounding by immune reconstitution would be avoided. The study covered only a single clinical trial cohort, and the causes of the repertoire differences, possibly disease activity or prior therapy, were still not defined. Newly diagnosed patients were reported to have lower baseline TCR diversity than healthy donors, and relapsed/refractory patients were reported to have lower baseline TCR diversity still. By C4D1, a significant rise was seen in CD4+ TCR diversity but not in CD8+ TCR diversity (p=0.0027 vs p=0.16), and the rise was most apparent among complete responders (p=0.02).

Genomic DNA was isolated using the Qiagen DNeasy kit from unsorted PBMCs as well as from negatively selected CD4+ and CD8+ fractions. Using primers that anneal to V and J segments, immunoSEQ multiplex PCR amplified the TCR beta CDR3 regions. A synthetic immune receptor repertoire was used to minimize amplification bias, and any remaining bias was removed computationally after sequencing. Per the original workflow: Custom Python scripts were used to quantify repertoire diversity as the Shannon entropy index. Unsorted, CD4+ and CD8+ repertoires were analyzed separately, except in combined analyses where CD4+ and CD8+ sequences were merged in silico. A clone counted as expanded when the clone's frequency after treatment rose at least 2-fold relative to C1D1, and clones undetected at baseline were given a pseudocount of 0.5. Clones with 0 or 1 copy at C1D1 were classified as singleton clones, and clones with 2 or more copies were classified as non-singleton clones. Clones expanded in unsorted samples were labelled as CD4+, CD8+ or unknown by matching protein sequences in sorted samples from the same patient. Wilcoxon tests on paired samples were used to test diversity changes from C1D1 to C4D1. Drawn from immuneACCESS, this table holds only the in-frame rearrangements with V and J called that TCRdb kept. Clones are partly lost; checked studies trace under half to an unresolved V gene and leave the rest unexplained. V and J calls and clone size are copied from that table; D and trimming were computed from the DNA. The sample records about 53,000 clones, over 70% of which are singletons. The ten largest clonotypes hold less than 20% of the sample.

The CDR3 numbers 15 residues from cysteine through phenylalanine. Just the 45-base CDR3 DNA is kept, in frame starting at base 1. After removal of 1 base from V and 2 bases from J, the junction retains 2 bases not matched to a gene. Sequences SGDLS (CDR1) and YYNGEE (CDR2) are obtained from the germline V gene. The sequencing here drew on peripheral blood mononuclear cells (PBMCs), taken at baseline. This clonotype originated in a human donor with classical Hodgkin lymphoma. The receptor chain draws on TRBV9 and TRBJ2-1; 8 bases in the junction line up with TRBD2. The CDR3 protein is CASSVRSGTYNEQFF. The DNA sequence follows: TGTGCCAGCAGCGTACGTAGCGGGACCTACAATGAGCAGTTCTTC.